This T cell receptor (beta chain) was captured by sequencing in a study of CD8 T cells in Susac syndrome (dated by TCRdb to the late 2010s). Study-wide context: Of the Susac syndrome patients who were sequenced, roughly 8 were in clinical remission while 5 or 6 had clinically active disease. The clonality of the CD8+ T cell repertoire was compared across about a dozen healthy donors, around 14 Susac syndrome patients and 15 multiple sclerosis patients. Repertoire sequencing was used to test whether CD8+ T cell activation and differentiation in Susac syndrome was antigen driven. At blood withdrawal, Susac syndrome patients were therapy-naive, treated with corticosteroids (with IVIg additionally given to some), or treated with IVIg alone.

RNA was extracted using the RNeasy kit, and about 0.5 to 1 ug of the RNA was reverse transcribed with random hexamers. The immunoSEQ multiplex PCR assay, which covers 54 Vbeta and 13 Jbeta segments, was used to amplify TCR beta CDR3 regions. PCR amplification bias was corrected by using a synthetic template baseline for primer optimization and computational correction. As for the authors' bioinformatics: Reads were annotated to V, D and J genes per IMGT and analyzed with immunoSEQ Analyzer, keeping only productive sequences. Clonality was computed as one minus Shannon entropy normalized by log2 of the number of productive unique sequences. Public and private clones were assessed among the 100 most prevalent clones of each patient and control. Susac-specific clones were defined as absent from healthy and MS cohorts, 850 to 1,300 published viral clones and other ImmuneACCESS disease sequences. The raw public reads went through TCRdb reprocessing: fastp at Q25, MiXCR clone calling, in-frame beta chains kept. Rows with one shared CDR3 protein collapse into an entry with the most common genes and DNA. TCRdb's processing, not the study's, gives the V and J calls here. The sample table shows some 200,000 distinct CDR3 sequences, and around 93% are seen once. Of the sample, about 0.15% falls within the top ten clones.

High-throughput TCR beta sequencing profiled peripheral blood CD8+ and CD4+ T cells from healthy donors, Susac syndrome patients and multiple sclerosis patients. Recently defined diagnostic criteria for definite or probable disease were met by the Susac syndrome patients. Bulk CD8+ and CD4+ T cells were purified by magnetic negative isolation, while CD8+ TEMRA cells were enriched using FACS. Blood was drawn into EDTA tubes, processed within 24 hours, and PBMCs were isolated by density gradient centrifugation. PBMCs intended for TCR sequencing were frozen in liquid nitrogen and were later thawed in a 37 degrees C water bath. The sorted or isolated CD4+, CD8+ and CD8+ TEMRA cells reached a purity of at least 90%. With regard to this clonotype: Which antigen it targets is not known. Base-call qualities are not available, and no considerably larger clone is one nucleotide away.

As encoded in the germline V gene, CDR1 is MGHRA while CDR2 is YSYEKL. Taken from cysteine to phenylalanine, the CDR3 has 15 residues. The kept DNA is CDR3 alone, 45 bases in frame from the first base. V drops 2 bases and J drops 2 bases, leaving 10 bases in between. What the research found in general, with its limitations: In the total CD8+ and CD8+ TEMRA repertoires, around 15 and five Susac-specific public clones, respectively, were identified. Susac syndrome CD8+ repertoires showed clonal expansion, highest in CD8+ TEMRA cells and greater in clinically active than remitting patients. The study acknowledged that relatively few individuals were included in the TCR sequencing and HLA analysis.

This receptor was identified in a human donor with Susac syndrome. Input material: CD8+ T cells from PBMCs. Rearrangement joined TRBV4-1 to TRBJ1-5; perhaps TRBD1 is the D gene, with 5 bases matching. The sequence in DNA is TGCGCCAGCAGCCAACAGGGATTCGGCAATCAGCCCCAGCATTTT. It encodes CASSQQGFGNQPQHF.